Detailed here is one T cell receptor (beta chain). The antigen is unknown. Trimming left V 6 bases short and J 1 base short, with 12 bases between. The CDR3 contains 14 residues. Germline CDR1 reads MNHEY; CDR2 reads SVGAGI. The data derive from a study of beta chain features in type 1 diabetes. General study points: The influence of HLA type on TCRB rearrangement stayed undetermined. Patients with type 1 diabetes carried fewer insertions and had more deletions at their VDJ junctions.

Every participating donor gave one draw, a heparinised blood sample averaging about 116 mL. Since all of the isolated RNA was reverse transcribed, expressed TCRB transcripts were what got sequenced. Assay used: immunoSEQ multiplex PCR; TCRdb lists only in-frame clones, some missing. The sample lists roughly 610,000 clones, around a sixth occurring once. V and J are TRBV6-5 and TRBJ2-5, with D possibly matching TRBD2 (5 bases). Sequencing was performed on naive CD4+ T cells from blood. This receptor was identified in a man between 18 and 29 years old in good health. CDR3 sequence: CASRTWGAQETQYF. In DNA form, the CDR3 reads TGTGCCAGCAGGACCTGGGGAGCCCAAGAGACCCAGTACTTC.